The next 13 T cell receptor beta chains were all read from a single sample in a study of cytomegalovirus exposure and HLA in healthy donors. The PCR contained 60 Vbeta and 13 Jbeta primers. This table comes from immunoSEQ multiplex PCR, and its TCRdb copy is limited to in-frame clones, with some not included. This table holds some 190,000 clones, roughly 86% found once. The specimen sequenced was PBMCs. These receptor sequences come from a man in his forties or fifties in good health and CMV-seropositive.

This clone was counted a single time. The chain recombines TRBV7-2 with TRBJ1-2; TRBD1 matches at 9 bases. The CDR3 has 15 residues. Trimming removed 1 base from V and 7 bases from J; junction bases left unmatched: 7. Germline V gives CDR1 SGHTA, CDR2 FQGNSA. In nucleotides, the CDR3 is TGTGCCAGCAGCTTAGACAGGGGGCCAGGGGGTGGCTACACCTTC. Amino acid sequence: CASSLDRGPGGGYTF.

This clone was seen a single time. The chain couples TRBV18 to TRBJ2-3; D gene unclear. The CDR3 sequence is 12 residues long. In germline, CDR1 is KGHSH, CDR2 LQKENI. Trimming took 3 bases from V and 6 from J, leaving 7 bases between them. The DNA of the CDR3 is TGTGCCAGCTCACCCTCCGCGGATACGCAGTATTTT. Protein sequence: CASSPSADTQYF.

The V gene is TRBV9, the J gene TRBJ1-2, with 7 nucleotides matching TRBD1. This CDR3 is built from 16 residues. Germline CDR1 reads SGDLS; CDR2 reads YYNGEE. The ends lost 3 bases at V and 2 bases at J; junction bases unmatched: 10. The CDR3 region has the DNA TGTGCCAGCAGCGGACACCCGGGACAGTTCAACTATGGCTACACCTTC. Translated: CASSGHPGQFNYGYTF.

V is TRBV28 and J is TRBJ2-7; the match to TRBD1 covers 9 bases. Germline-derived CDR1 and CDR2 are MDHEN and SYDVKM. CDR3 length: 16 amino acids. After removal of 6 bases from V and 1 base from J, the junction contained 10 bases not matched to a gene. This chain's CDR3 is CASRNTGTGLSYEQYF. CDR3 in DNA: TGTGCCAGCAGAAATACCGGGACAGGGCTTTCCTACGAGCAGTACTTC.

The chain couples TRBV9 to TRBJ1-4; 7 bases agree with TRBD1. The CDR3 sequence is 14 residues long. Germline assignment: CDR1 SGDLS and CDR2 YYNGEE. V lost 3 bases and J lost 6; bases outside the gene matches: 5. The CDR3 nucleotides are TGTGCCAGCAGCGGAGGGGGCTTAGATGAAAAACTGTTTTTT. This sequence encodes CASSGGGLDEKLFF. Together with reference TRBV9 and TRBJ1-4, the CDR3 gives the full variable domain: DSGVTQTPKHLITATGQRVTLRCSPRSGDLSVYWYQQSLDQGLQFLIQYYNGEERAKGNILERFSAQQFPDLHSELNLSSLELGDSALYFCASSGGGLDEKLFFGSGTQLSVL.

This clone was recorded a few times. This chain uses TRBV5-6 with TRBJ2-7; D possibly corresponds to TRBD1 (5 bases). The CDR3 is 14 amino acids. Germline CDR1 and CDR2: SGHDT and YYEEEE. The ends were cut back, 0 bases at V and 0 bases at J, with 7 bases in the middle. The CDR3 loop reads CASSLGQRSYEQYF. The CDR3 coding sequence is TGTGCCAGCAGCTTGGGACAGCGCTCCTACGAGCAGTACTTC. Full variable domain (rest looked up from reference TRBV5-6 and TRBJ2-7): DAGVTQSPTHLIKTRGQQVTLRCSPKSGHDTVSWYQQALGQGPQFIFQYYEEEERQRGNFPDRFSGHQFPNYSSELNVNALLLGDSALYLCASSLGQRSYEQYFGPGTRLTVT.

The chain couples TRBV4-2 to TRBJ2-7; 9 positions match TRBD2. The CDR3 contains 15 residues. CDR1 LGHNA and CDR2 YNFKEQ come from the germline V gene. Germline trimming cut 5 bases from V and 6 bases from J; bases unmatched to any gene: 11. CDR3 sequence reads: CASSFPSGNRLEQYF. The DNA of the CDR3 is TGTGCCAGCAGCTTTCCTAGCGGGAACCGCCTCGAGCAGTACTTC.

As DNA, the CDR3 is TGCGCCAGCAGCCCGCGGACAGGGGGACCGACAATCTCCTACGAGCAGTACTTC. Its protein is CASSPRTGGPTISYEQYF. The gene calls are TRBV4-1 and TRBJ2-7, with 10 bases identical to TRBD1. The CDR3 is made up of 18 amino acids. Germline CDR1 MGHRA, CDR2 YSYEKL. Trimming at V came to 4 bases and at J to 0 bases, leaving 12 bases not matched to a gene.

The chain joins TRBV2 to TRBJ2-3, with TRBD2 identical over 16 bases. The germline gives CDR1 SNHLY, CDR2 FYNNEI. This CDR3 has 19 residues. V gave up 6 bases and J gave up 0 bases; unmatched junction bases: 9. CDR3: CASRVPGLAGGLSTDTQYF. The CDR3, as DNA: TGTGCCAGCAGGGTTCCGGGACTAGCGGGGGGGCTGAGCACAGATACGCAGTATTTT.

The chain couples TRBV7-6 to TRBJ2-7, with 7 bases fitting TRBD1. The CDR3 totals 15 residues. The germline V gene has CDR1 SGHVS and CDR2 FNYEAQ. Unmatched junction bases numbered 13, after V lost 5 bases and J lost 6 bases. CDR3 in DNA: TGTGCCAGCAGCAAACAAACAGGGGTGTACTCCGAGCAGTACTTC. Amino acid sequence: CASSKQTGVYSEQYF. The whole variable domain, filled in from reference TRBV7-6 and TRBJ2-7, reads GAGVSQSPRYKVTKRGQDVALRCDPISGHVSLYWYRQALGQGPEFLTYFNYEAQQDKSGLPNDRFSAERPEGSISTLTIQRTEQRDSAMYRCASSKQTGVYSEQYFGPGTRLTVT.

V usage is TRBV28 and J usage is TRBJ1-1, with D hard to call. CDR1 is MDHEN, CDR2 SYDVKM, per germline. V gave up 5 bases and J gave up 4 bases, with 17 bases separating them. The CDR3 runs to 15 residues. In nucleotides, the CDR3 is TGTGCCAGCAGTGGCTCGGTGGGCTTGGGCACTGAAGCTTTCTTT. Amino acid sequence: CASSGSVGLGTEAFF. Full variable domain (remainder filled in from reference TRBV28 and TRBJ1-1): DVKVTQSSRYLVKRTGEKVFLECVQDMDHENMFWYRQDPGLGLRLIYFSYDVKMKEKGDIPEGYSVSREKKERFSLILESASTNQTSMYLCASSGSVGLGTEAFFGQGTRLTVV.

The chain has TRBV11-2 and TRBJ1-1; D is perhaps TRBD1 (6 bases). Per germline, CDR1 SGHAT and CDR2 FQNNGV. The CDR3 is made up of 12 amino acids. With 6 bases removed from V and 5 bases from J, the gap between germline ends came to 10 bases. The CDR3 reads CASRTGKTEAFF. The CDR3 nucleotides read TGTGCCAGCAGAACAGGGAAGACTGAAGCTTTCTTT.

The chain couples TRBV2 to TRBJ2-5, with D unclear. The J call could be wrong; TRBJ2-7 is a better fit for the DNA end. The CDR3 is 15 residues long. CDR1 SNHLY and CDR2 FYNNEI come from the germline V gene. The chain's CDR3 is CASSEEDFTVYEQYF. CDR3 coding DNA: TGTGCCAGCAGTGAAGAAGATTTTACAGTTTACGAGCAGTACTTC.